Listed below are T cell receptor beta chains from one sample, sequenced in a study of T cell repertoires in cytomegalovirus infection. A single record per CDR3 protein comes from TCRdb applying MiXCR to the reads. The profile shows fewer than 200,000 distinct CDR3 sequences, approximately 15% of them singletons. The sample taken for sequencing was PBMCs. The receptor set was obtained from a human donor in good health (CMV status not recorded). Some clones in this sample may be carry-over from other donors' samples. Both conserved end residues are part of each CDR3. The D gene is left open where the match is weak. Expanded clones get a size class; other rows say once, few or many, or leave the size out.

TGTGCCAGCAGCTTACCGGGGGGCAATGAAAAACTGTTTTTT,CASSLPGGNEKLFF,14,TRBV7-9,-,many,TRBJ1-4
TGCGCCAGCAGTCAAAAAGGGGGCCACACCGGGGAGCTGTTTTTT,CASSQKGGHTGELFF,15,TRBV23-1,TRBD1,many,TRBJ2-2
TGTGCCAGCAGATCCTTCCGCGGGAGTCCCTCCTACGAGCAGTACTTC,CASRSFRGSPSYEQYF,16,TRBV7-8,TRBD2,many,TRBJ2-7
TGCGCCAGCAGCCGAGGACGGGACGGGACTAGCGGTATGAAGGGCTACGAGCAGTACTTC,CASSRGRDGTSGMKGYEQYF,20,TRBV4-3,TRBD2,few,TRBJ2-7
TGCAGTGCTAGTCGTAGGTTCGCGCGGGAAGCTTTCTTT,CSASRRFAREAFF,13,TRBV20-1,-,many,TRBJ1-1
TGCAGTGCTAAACCGGGGAACACTGAAGCTTTCTTT,CSAKPGNTEAFF,12,TRBV20-1,-,-,TRBJ1-1
TGTGCCAGCAGTTTACTGGGGAGGGAAAACATTCAGTACTTC,CASSLLGRENIQYF,14,TRBV28,TRBD2,-,TRBJ2-4
TGTGCCAGCAGCACCGACAGGGAAGGCAATCAGCCCCAGCATTTT,CASSTDREGNQPQHF,15,TRBV7-9,TRBD1,many,TRBJ1-5
TGCAGCGTTGAGACCAGGAATGGCTACACCTTC,CSVETRNGYTF,11,TRBV29-1,-,few,TRBJ1-2
TGTGCCAGCTCCTATAGCGGGAGTCGTGAGGAGCAGTACTTC,CASSYSGSREEQYF,14,TRBV12-3/TRBV12-4,TRBD2,few,TRBJ2-7